The present TCR beta chain was sequenced within a study of vaccination and CD4 T cells after COVID-19. Looking at the study overall: The interval from dose two to post-vaccine sampling had a median of approximately 70 days, and it ranged from 14 to 241.

The Oncomine TCR Beta short-read assay sequenced DNA from cultured CD4+ T cells. Each CDR3 protein gets one entry after TCRdb re-called the PCR reads with MiXCR. The sample records tens of thousands of distinct CDR3 sequences, 45% to 65% being singletons. V lost 8 bases and J lost 5, with 19 bases in between. This CDR3 is 14 amino acids long. Treatment denoted: 10-day PBMC culture with coronavirus spike peptide pools or control peptides (ViraFEST assay). Via ViraFEST, peptide pools expanded antigen-specific T cells before TCR sequencing. On this clonotype itself: Its antigen is currently unknown.

This TCR was recovered from a human donor who had recovered from COVID-19. Sequencing used CD4+ T cells from blood, cultured in vitro. The genes are TRBV23-1 and TRBJ2-7; D gene unclear. TRBV23-1 is an ORF; its function is uncertain. CDR3 protein: CASSRLAPSHEQYF. In DNA form, the CDR3 reads TGCGCCAGCTCGAGACTGGCCCCGTCCCACGAGCAGTACTTC.